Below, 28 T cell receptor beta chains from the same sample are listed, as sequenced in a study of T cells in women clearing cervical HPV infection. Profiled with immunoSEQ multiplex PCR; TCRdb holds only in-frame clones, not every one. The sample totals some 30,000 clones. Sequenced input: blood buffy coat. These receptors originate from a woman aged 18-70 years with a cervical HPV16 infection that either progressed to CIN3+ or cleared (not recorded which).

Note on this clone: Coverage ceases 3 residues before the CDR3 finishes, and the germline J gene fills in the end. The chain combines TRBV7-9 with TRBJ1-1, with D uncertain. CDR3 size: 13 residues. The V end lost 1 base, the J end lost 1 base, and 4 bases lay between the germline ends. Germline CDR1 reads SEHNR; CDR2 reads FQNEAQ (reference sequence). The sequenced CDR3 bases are TGTGCCAGCAGCTTAGAGGGGAACACTGAA. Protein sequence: CASSLEGNTE. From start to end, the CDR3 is CASSLEGNTEAFF.

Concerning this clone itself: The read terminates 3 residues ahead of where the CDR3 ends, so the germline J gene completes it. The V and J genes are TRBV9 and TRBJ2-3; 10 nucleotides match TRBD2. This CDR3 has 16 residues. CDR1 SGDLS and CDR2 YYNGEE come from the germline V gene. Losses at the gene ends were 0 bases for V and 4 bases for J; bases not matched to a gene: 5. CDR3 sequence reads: CASSVGSSGSSDTQYF. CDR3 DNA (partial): TGTGCCAGCAGCGTAGGGTCTAGCGGGAGTTCAGATACG.

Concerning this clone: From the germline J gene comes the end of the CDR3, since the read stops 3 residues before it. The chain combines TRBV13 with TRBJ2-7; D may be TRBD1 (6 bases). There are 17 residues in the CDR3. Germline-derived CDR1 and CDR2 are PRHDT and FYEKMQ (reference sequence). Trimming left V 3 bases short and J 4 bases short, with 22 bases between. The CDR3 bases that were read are TGTGCCAGCAGCTTCCCCCCTAAACCAGGGGAAAAATACGAG. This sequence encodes CASSFPPKPGEKYE. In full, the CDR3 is CASSFPPKPGEKYEQYF.

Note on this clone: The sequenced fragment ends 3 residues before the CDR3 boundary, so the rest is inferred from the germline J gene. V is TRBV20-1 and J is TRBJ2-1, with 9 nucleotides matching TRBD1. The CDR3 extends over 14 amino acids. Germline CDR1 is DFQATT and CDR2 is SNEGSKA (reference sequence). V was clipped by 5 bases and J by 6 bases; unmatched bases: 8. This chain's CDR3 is CSAPGTGRRNEQFF. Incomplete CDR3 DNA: TGCAGTGCTCCCGGGACAGGGAGGCGCAATGAG.

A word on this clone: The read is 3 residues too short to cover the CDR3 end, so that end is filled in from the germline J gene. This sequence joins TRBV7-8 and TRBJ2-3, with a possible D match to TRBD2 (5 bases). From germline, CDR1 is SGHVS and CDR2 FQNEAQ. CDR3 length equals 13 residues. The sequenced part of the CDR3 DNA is TGTGCCAGCACCCTCGGGGTGGTGGAGACG. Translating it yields CASTLGVVET. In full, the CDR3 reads CASTLGVVETQYF. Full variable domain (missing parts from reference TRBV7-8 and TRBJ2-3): GAGVSQSPRYKVAKRGQDVALRCDPISGHVSLFWYQQALGQGPEFLTYFQNEAQLDKSGLPSDRFFAERPEGSVSTLKIQRTQQEDSAVYLCASTLGVVETQYFGPGTRLTVL.

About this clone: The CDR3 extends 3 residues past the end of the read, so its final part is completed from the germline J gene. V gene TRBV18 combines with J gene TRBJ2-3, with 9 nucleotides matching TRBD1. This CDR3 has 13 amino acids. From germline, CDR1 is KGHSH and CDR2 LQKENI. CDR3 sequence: CASSGTGKSTQYF. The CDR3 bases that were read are TGTGCCAGCTCCGGGACAGGGAAATCGACG.

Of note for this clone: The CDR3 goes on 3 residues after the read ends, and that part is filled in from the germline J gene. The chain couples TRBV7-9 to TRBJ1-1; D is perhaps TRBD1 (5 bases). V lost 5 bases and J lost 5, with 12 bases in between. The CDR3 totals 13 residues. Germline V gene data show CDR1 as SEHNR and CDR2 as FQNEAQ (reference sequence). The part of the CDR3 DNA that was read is TGTGCCAGCAGCCCGGAAGGGGAAACTGAA. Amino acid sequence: CASSPEGETE. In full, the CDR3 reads CASSPEGETEAFF.

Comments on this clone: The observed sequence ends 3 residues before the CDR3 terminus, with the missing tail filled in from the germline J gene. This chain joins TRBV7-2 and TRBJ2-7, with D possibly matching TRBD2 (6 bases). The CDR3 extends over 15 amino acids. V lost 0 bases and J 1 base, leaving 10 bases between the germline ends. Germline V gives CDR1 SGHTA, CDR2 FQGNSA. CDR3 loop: CASSLASGRSYEQYF. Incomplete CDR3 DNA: TGTGCCAGCAGCTTAGCATCAGGGAGGTCCTACGAG.

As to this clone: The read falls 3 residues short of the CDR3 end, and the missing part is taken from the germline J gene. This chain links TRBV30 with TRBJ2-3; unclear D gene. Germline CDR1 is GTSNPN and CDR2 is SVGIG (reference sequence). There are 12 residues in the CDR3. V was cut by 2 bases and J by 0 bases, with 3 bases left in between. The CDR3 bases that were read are TGTGCCTGGAGTCGGAGCACAGATACG. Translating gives CAWSRSTDT. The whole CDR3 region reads CAWSRSTDTQYF.

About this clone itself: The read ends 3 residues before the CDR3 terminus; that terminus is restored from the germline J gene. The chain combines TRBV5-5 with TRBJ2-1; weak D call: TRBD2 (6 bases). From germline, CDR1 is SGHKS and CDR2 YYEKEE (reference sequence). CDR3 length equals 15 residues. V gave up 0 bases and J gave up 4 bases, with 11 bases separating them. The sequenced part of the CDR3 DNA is TGTGCCAGCAGCTTGGGGCCTAGCGAATACAATGAG. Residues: CASSLGPSEYNE. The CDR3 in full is CASSLGPSEYNEQFF. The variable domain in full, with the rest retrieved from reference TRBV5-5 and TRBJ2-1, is DAGVTQSPTHLIKTRGQQVTLRCSPISGHKSVSWYQQVLGQGPQFIFQYYEKEERGRGNFPDRFSARQFPNYSSELNVNALLLGDSALYLCASSLGPSEYNEQFFGPGTRLTVL.

CDR3 bases read: TGCAGTGCTAGAGACCGGGTAGTCCCAGATACG. Its translation: CSARDRVVPDT. The CDR3 as a whole reads CSARDRVVPDTQYF. This sequence joins TRBV20-1 and TRBJ2-3, with unresolved D. The missing CDR3 end, 3 residues past where the read stops, is filled in from the germline J gene. This CDR3 comprises 14 residues. Germline V gives CDR1 DFQATT, CDR2 SNEGSKA (reference sequence). Trimming removed 0 bases from V and 4 bases from J, with 11 bases in between.

The part of the CDR3 DNA that was read is TGTGCCACATCGACGACAGCCTTAAGCACAGATACG. Amino acids: CATSTTALSTDT. The entire CDR3 reads CATSTTALSTDTQYF. The chain uses TRBV24-1 and TRBJ2-3; a possible D gene is TRBD1 (5 bases). The read is 3 residues too short to cover the CDR3 end, so that end is filled in from the germline J gene. The CDR3 spans 15 residues. Trimming took 10 bases from V and 0 from J, leaving 16 bases between them. Germline CDR1 KGHDR, CDR2 SFDVKD.

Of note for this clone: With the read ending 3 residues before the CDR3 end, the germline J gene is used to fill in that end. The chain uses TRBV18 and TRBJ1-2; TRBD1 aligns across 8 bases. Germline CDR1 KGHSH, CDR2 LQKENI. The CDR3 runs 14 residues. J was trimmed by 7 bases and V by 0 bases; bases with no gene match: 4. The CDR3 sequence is CASSPPQGAGGYTF. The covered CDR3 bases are TGTGCCAGCTCACCACCTCAGGGGGCAGGTGGC.

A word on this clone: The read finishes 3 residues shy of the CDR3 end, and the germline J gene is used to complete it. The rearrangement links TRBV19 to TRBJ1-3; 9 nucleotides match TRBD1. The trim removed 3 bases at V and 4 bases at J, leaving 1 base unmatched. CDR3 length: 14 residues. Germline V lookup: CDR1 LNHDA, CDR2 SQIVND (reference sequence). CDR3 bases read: TGTGCCAGTAGTATCGGGACAGGGGGAAACACC. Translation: CASSIGTGGNT. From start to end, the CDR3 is CASSIGTGGNTIYF. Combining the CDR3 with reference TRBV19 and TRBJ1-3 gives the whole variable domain DGGITQSPKYLFRKEGQNVTLSCEQNLNHDAMYWYRQDPGQGLRLIYYSQIVNDFQKGDIAEGYSVSREKKESFPLTVTSAQKNPTAFYLCASSIGTGGNTIYFGEGSWLTVV.

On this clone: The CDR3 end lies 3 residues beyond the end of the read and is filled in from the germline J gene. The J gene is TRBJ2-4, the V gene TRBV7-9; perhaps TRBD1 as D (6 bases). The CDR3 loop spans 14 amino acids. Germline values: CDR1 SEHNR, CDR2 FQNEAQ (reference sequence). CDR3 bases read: TGTGCCAGCAGCTTAGCGGGGGCTAACTATGGT. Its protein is CASSLAGANYG. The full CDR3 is CASSLAGANYGQYF.

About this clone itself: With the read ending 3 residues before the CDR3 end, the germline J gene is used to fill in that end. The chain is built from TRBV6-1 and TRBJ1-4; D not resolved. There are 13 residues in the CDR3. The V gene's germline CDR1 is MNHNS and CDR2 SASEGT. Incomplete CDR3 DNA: TGTGCCAGCAGTGAAAAGCATAATTCACCA. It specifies CASSEKHNSP. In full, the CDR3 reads CASSEKHNSPLFF.

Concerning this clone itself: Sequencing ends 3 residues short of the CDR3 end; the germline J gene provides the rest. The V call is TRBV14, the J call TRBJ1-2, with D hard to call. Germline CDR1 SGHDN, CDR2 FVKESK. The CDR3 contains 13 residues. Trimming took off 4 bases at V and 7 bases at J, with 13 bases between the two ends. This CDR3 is CASSPVPSGGYTF. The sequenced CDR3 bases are TGTGCCAGCAGCCCAGTCCCGTCGGGTGGC. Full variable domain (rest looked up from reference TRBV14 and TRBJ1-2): EAGVTQFPSHSVIEKGQTVTLRCDPISGHDNLYWYRRVMGKEIKFLLHFVKESKQDESGMPNNRFLAERTGGTYSTLKVQPAELEDSGVYFCASSPVPSGGYTFGSGTRLTVV.

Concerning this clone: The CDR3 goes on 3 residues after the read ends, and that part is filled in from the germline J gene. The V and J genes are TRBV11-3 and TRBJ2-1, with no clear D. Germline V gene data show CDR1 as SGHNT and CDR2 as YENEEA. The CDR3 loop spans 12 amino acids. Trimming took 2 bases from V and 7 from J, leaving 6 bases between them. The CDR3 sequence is CASSLISNEQFF. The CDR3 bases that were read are TGTGCCAGCAGCTTAATATCTAATGAG.

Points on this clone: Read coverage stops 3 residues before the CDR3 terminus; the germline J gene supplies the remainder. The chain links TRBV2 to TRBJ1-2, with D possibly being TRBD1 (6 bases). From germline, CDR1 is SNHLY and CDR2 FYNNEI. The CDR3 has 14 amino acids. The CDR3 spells CASRDRTGSYDYTF. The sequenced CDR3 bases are TGTGCCAGCAGAGACAGGACTGGCTCCTACGAC.

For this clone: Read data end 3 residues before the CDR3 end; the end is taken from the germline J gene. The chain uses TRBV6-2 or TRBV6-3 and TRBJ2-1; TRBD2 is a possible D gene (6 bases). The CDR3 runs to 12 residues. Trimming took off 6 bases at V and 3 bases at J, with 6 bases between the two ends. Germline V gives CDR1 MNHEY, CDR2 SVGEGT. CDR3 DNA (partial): TGTGCCAGCAGGGACTACTACAATGAG. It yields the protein CASRDYYNE. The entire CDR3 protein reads CASRDYYNEQFF.

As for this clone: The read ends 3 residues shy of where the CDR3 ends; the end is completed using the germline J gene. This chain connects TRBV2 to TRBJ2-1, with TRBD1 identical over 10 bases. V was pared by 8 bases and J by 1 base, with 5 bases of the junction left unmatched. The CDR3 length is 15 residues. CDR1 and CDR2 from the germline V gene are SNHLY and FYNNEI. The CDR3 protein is CASVKGQGSYNEQFF. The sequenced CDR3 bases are TGTGCCAGCGTGAAGGGACAGGGGTCCTACAATGAG. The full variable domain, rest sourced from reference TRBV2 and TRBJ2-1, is EPEVTQTPSHQVTQMGQEVILRCVPISNHLYFYWYRQILGQKVEFLVSFYNNEISEKSEIFDDQFSVERPDGSNFTLKIRSTKLEDSAMYFCASVKGQGSYNEQFFGPGTRLTVL.

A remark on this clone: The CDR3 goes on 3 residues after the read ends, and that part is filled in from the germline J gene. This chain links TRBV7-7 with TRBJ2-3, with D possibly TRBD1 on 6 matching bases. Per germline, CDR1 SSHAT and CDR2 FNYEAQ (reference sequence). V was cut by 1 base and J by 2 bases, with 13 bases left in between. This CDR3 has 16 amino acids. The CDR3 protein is CASSLGGGHLTDTQYF. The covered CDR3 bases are TGTGCCAGCAGCTTAGGAGGGGGACACCTCACAGATACG.

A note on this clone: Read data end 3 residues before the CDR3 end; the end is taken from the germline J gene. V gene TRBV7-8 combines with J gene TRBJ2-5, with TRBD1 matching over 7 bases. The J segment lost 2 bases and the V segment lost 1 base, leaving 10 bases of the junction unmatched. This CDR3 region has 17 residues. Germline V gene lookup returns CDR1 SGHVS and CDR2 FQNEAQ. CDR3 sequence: CASSLVHGTAKQETQYF. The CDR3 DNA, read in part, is TGTGCCAGCAGCTTAGTACACGGGACAGCGAAGCAAGAGACC.

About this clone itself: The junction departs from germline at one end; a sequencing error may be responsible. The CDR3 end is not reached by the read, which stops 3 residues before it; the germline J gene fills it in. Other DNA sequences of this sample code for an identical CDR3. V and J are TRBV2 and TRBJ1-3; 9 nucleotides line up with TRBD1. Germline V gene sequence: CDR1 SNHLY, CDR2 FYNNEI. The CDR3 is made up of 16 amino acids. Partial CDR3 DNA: TGTGCCAGCAGTGTACAGGGGGCCCGCACCGGAAACACG. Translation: CASSVQGARTGNT. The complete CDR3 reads CASSVQGARTGNTIYF.

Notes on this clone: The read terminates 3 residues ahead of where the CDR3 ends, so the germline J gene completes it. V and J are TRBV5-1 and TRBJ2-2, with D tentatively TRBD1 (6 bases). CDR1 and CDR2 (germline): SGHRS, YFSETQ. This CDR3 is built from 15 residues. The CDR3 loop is CASSTTGLVGEKLFF. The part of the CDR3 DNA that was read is TGCGCCAGCAGCACAACAGGGCTGGTGGGGGAAAAG.

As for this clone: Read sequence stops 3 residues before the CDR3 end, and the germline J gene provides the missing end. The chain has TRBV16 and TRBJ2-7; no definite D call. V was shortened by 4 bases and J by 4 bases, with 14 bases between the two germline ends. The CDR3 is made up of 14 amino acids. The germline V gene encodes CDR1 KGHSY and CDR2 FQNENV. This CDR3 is CASSRTLTAYEQYF. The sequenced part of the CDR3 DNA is TGTGCCAGCAGCCGAACCCTCACAGCTTACGAG.

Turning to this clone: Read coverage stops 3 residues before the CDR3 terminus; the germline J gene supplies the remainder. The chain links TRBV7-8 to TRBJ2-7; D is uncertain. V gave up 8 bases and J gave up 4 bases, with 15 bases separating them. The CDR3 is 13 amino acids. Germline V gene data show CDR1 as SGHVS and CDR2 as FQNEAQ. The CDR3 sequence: CASQSPLTYEQYF. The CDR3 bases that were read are TGTGCCAGCCAATCCCCCCTTACTTACGAG.

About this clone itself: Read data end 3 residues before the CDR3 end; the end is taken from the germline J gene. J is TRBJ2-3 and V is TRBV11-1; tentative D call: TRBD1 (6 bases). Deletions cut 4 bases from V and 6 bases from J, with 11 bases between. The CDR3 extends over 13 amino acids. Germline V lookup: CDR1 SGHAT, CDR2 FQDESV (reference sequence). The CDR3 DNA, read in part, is TGTGCCAGCAGCTCTACAGGGCACGATACG. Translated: CASSSTGHDT. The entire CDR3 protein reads CASSSTGHDTQYF.